This T cell receptor (beta chain) was obtained from a study of blood T cell repertoires in COVID-19. Study information: Acute and convalescent COVID-19 samples came from the United States, Italy and Spain.

The V gene's germline CDR1 is SGHTA and CDR2 FQGNSA. The CDR3 contains 13 residues. V shed 1 base and J shed 7 bases, with 10 bases lying between them. Per the original methods: Estimated nucleated cell counts came from reference gene primer amplification. Here immunoSEQ multiplex PCR was the method, and the copy in TCRdb shows in-frame clones only, minus some. V, J and clone size are taken as reported in that table, and D and trimming were inferred from the DNA itself. Of more than 200,000 clones detected, 70% to 90% appear once; the ten largest clones hold under 2%. This TCR derives from a man under 40 with active or convalescent COVID-19. Sequenced input: peripheral blood. V usage is TRBV7-2 and J usage is TRBJ1-1; no clear D gene. The CDR3 DNA is TGTGCCAGCAGCTTAGTGTTATCAGGTGAAGCTTTCTTT. It yields the protein CASSLVLSGEAFF.